These 4 T cell receptor beta chains were sequenced from one sample in a study of blood T cell repertoires in COVID-19. Assay used: immunoSEQ multiplex PCR; TCRdb lists only in-frame clones, some missing. The sample holds fewer than 700,000 clones, 85% to 90% seen once. The sequencing input was peripheral blood. These receptors were obtained from a woman aged 45-65 years with COVID-19, enrolled during active disease.

The chain recombines TRBV1 with TRBJ2-1; the D call in the table, TRBD1, was not verified against the DNA. TRBV1 is annotated as a pseudogene. The CDR3 is 14 residues long. CDR3 loop: CTDTGTTYYNEQFF. CDR3 nucleotide sequence: TGCACAGACACCGGGACAACCTACTACAATGAGCAGTTCTTC.

J is TRBJ1-1 and V is TRBV12-3 or TRBV12-4; D remains unclear. Trimming removed 6 bases from V and 0 bases from J, with 5 bases in between. This CDR3 comprises 12 residues. CDR3 sequence: CASSTLNTEAFF. Written as DNA, the CDR3 is TGTGCCAGCAGCACATTGAACACTGAAGCTTTCTTT.

The chain's CDR3 is CASSLPGGETQYF. The DNA for the CDR3 is TGTGCCAGCAGCCTCCCCGGGGGTGAGACCCAGTACTTC. The chain carries TRBV5-4 and TRBJ2-5; D is perhaps TRBD2 (6 bases). V lost 4 bases to trimming and J lost 5 bases, with 12 bases between them. The CDR3 extends over 13 amino acids. Germline V gene sequence: CDR1 SGHNT, CDR2 YYREEE (reference sequence).

The chain joins TRBV7-9 to TRBJ2-7, with D possibly being TRBD2 (6 bases). Trimming stripped 2 bases from V and 3 bases from J, with 14 bases between. This CDR3 spans 15 amino acids. The germline V gene has CDR1 SEHNR and CDR2 FQNEAQ (reference sequence). CDR3 loop: CASSLTRGEVYEQYF. CDR3 DNA: TGTGCCAGCAGCTTAACCCGCGGGGAGGTCTACGAGCAGTACTTC.